Detailed here is one TCR beta chain. The antigen is unknown. The read ends 3 residues early relative to the CDR3; the germline J gene fills the gap. V trimming: 2 bases; J trimming: 3 bases; junction bases outside the gene matches: 0. The CDR3 is 13 residues long. Germline CDR1 GTSNPN, CDR2 SVGIG (reference sequence). Sequencing was performed with immunoSEQ multiplex PCR; in TCRdb, only in-frame clones are kept and a portion is missing. The sample holds around 25,000 clones. The sample originates from a study of T cells in women clearing cervical HPV infection. Overall study context: Donors had HPV16-related CIN3 or worse; 2 had invasive cancer. Notes on the study in general: T-cell numbers per sample were unknown and may explain richness differences. Associations may precede or follow infection; HPV-specific or memory T cells were not isolated.

This chain connects TRBV30 to TRBJ2-3; 9 positions agree with TRBD2. The sequencing input was blood buffy coat. This sequence originates from a woman aged 18-69 years with a cervical HPV16 infection that either progressed to CIN3+ or cleared (not recorded which). CDR3 bases read: TGTGCCTGGAGTACTAGCGGGACAGATACG. Amino acid sequence: CAWSTSGTDT. The whole CDR3 protein is CAWSTSGTDTQYF. Supplemented by reference TRBV30 and TRBJ2-3, the full variable domain reads SQTIHQWPATLVQPVGSPLSLECTVEGTSNPNLYWYRQAAGRGLQLLFYSVGIGQISSEVPQNLSASRPQDRQFILSSKKLLLSDSGFYLCAWSTSGTDTQYFGPGTRLTVL.